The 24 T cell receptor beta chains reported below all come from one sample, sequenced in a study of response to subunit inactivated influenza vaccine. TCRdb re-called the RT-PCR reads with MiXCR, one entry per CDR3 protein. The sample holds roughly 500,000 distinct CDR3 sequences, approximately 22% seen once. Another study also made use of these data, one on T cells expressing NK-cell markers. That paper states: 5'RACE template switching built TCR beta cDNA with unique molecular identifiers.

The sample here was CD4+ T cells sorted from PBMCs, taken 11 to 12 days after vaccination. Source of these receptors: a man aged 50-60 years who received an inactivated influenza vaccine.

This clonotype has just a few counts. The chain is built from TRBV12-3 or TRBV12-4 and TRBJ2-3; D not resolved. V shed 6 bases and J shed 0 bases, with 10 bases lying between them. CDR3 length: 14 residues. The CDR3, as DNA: TGTGCCAGCAGGGTCCAGGCTAGCACAGATACGCAGTATTTT. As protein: CASRVQASTDTQYF.

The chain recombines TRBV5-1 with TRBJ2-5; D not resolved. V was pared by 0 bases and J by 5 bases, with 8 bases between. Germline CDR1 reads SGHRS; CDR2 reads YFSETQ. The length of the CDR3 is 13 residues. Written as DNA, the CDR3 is TGCGCCAGCAGCTTGGACCCAGCGGAGACCCAGTACTTC. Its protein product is CASSLDPAETQYF.

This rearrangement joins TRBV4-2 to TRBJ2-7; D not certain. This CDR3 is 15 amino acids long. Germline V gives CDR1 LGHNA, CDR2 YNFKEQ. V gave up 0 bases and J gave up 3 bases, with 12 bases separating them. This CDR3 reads CASSQDGVGFYEQYF. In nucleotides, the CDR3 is TGTGCCAGCAGCCAAGATGGAGTAGGATTCTACGAGCAGTACTTC.

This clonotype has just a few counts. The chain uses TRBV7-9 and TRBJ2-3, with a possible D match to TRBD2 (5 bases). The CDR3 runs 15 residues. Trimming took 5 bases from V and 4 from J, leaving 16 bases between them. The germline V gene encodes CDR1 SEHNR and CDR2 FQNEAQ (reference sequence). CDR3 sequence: CASSQGSGSSDTQYF. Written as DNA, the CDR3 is TGTGCCAGCAGCCAAGGCAGCGGATCCTCAGATACGCAGTATTTT.

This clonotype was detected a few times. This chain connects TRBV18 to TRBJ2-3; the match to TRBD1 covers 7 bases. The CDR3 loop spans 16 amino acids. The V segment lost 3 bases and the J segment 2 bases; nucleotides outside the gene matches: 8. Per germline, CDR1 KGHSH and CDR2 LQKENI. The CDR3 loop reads CASSPVRQGSTDTQYF. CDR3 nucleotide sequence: TGTGCCAGCTCACCGGTCCGACAGGGCTCCACAGATACGCAGTATTTT. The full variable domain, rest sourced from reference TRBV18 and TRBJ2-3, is NAGVMQNPRHLVRRRGQEARLRCSPMKGHSHVYWYRQLPEEGLKFMVYLQKENIIDESGMPKERFSAEFPKEGPSILRIQQVVRGDSAAYFCASSPVRQGSTDTQYFGPGTRLTVL.

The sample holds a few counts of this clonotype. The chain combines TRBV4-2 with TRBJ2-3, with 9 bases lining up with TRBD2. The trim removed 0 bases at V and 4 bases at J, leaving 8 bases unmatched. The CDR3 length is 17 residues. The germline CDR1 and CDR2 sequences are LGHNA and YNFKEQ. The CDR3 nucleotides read TGTGCCAGCAGCCAAGAGAGGGCGGGAGGGCCTTCAGATACGCAGTATTTT. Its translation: CASSQERAGGPSDTQYF.

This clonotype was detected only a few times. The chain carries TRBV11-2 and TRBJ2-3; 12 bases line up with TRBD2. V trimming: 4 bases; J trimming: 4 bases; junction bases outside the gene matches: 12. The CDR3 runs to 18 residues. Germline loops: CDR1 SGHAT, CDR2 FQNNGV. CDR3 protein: CASSSRLQTSGRADTQYF. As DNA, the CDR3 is TGTGCCAGCAGCTCACGCCTCCAGACTAGCGGGAGAGCAGATACGCAGTATTTT.

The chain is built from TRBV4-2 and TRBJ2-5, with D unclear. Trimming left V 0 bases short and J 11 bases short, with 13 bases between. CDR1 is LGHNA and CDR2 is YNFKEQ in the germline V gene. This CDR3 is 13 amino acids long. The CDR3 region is CASSQDPGLDQYF. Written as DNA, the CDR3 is TGTGCCAGCAGCCAAGATCCCGGCCTAGATCAGTACTTC.

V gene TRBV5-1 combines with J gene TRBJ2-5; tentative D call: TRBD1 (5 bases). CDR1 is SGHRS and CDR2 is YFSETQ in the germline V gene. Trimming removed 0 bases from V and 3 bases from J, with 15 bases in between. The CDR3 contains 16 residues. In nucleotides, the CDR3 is TGCGCCAGCAGCTTGGCAGGGAAGGAATGGAAAGAGACCCAGTACTTC. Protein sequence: CASSLAGKEWKETQYF.

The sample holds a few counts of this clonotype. The CDR3 DNA is TGCGCCAGCAGCCACGGGACATCAGATACGCAGTATTTT. Amino acids: CASSHGTSDTQYF. The V call is TRBV4-3, the J call TRBJ2-3; possibly TRBD1 for D (6 bases). The V and J ends lost 3 bases and 4 bases respectively, with 8 bases between them. Germline values: CDR1 LGHNA, CDR2 YSLEER. The CDR3 contains 13 residues.

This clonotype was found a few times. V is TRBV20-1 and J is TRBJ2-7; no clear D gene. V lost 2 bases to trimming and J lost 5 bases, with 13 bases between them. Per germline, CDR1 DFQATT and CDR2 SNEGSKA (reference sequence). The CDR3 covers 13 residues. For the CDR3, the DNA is TGCAGTGCTAGACCCCAGGTTCTGAACGAGCAGTACTTC. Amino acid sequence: CSARPQVLNEQYF.

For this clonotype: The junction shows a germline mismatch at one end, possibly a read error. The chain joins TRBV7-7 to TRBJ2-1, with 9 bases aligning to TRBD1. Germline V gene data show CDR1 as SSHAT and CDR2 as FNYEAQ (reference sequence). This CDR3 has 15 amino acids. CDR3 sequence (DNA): TGTGCTAGCAGCTTAGGGACAGGGAACTACAATGAGCAGTTCTTC. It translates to CASSLGTGNYNEQFF.

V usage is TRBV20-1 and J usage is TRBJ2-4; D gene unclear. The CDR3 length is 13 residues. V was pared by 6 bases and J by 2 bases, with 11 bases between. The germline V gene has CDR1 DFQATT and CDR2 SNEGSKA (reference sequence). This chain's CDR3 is CSAWTGSKNIQYF. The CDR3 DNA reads TGCAGTGCATGGACGGGTTCCAAAAACATTCAGTACTTC.

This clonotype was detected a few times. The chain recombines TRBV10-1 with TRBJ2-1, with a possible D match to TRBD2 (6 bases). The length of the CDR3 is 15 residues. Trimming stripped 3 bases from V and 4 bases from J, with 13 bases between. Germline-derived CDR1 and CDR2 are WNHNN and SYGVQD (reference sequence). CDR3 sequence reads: CASSDTGGLYNEQFF. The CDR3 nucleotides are TGCGCCAGCAGTGACACTGGGGGGTTGTACAATGAGCAGTTCTTC.

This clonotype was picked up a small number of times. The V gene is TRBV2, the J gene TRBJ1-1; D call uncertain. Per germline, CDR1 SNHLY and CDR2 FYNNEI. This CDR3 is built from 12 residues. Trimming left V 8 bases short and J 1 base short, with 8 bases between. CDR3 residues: CASCQSNTEAFF. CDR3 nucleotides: TGTGCCAGCTGCCAGTCGAACACTGAAGCTTTCTTT.

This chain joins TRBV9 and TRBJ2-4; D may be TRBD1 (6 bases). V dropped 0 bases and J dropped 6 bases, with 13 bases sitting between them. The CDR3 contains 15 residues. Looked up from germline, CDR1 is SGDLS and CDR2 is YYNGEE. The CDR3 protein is CASSVAPQGSNIQYF. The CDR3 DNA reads TGTGCCAGCAGCGTAGCCCCCCAGGGGTCAAACATTCAGTACTTC.

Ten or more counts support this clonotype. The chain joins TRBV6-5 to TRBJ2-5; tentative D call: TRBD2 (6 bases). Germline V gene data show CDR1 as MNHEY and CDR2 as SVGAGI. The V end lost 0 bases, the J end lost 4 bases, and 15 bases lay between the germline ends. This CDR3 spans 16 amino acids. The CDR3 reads CASSYSNGSFPETQYF. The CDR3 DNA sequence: TGTGCCAGCAGTTACTCGAACGGGAGCTTTCCAGAGACCCAGTACTTC.

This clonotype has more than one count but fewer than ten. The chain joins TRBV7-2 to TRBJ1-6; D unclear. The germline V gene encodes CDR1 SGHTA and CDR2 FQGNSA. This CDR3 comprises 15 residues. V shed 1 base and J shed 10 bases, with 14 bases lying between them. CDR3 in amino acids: CASSLEGRGQSPLHF. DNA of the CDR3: TGTGCCAGCAGCTTAGAAGGACGCGGGCAGTCACCCCTCCACTTT.

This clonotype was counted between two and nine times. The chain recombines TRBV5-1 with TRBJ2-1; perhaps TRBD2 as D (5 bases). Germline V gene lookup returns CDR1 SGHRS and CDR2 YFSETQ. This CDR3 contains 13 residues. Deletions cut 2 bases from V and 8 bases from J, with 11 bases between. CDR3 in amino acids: CASSLTSLDEQFF. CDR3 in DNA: TGCGCCAGCAGCTTAACTAGTTTGGATGAGCAGTTCTTC.

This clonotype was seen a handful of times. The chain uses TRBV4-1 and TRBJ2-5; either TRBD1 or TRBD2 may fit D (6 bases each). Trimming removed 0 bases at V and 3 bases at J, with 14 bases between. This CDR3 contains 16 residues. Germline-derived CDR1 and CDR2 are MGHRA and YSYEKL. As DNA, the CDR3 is TGCGCCAGCAGCCAAGATAGGAGGGGGACAAAAGAGACCCAGTACTTC. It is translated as CASSQDRRGTKETQYF.

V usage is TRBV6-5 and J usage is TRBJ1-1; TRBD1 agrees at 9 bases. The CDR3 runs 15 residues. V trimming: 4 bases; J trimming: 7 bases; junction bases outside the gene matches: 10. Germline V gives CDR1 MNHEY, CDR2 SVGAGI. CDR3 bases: TGTGCCAGCAGTTCAAGGACAGGGGCAAGAGGTGAAGCTTTCTTT. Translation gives CASSSRTGARGEAFF.

The CDR3 sequence is CASSQDPGAGSEKLFF. In DNA, the CDR3 is TGCGCCAGCAGCCAAGATCCGGGGGCTGGGAGTGAAAAACTGTTTTTT. This rearrangement joins TRBV4-3 to TRBJ1-4, with D maybe TRBD1 (6 bases). The CDR3 spans 16 residues. Trimming took off 0 bases at V and 7 bases at J, with 15 bases between the two ends. The germline gives CDR1 LGHNA, CDR2 YSLEER.

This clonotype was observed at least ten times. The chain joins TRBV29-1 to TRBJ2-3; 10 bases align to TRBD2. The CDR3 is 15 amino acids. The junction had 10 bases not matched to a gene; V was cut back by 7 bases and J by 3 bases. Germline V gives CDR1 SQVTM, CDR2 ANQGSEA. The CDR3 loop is CSAGASGSRTDTQYF. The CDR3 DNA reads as TGCAGCGCTGGGGCTAGCGGGAGTAGGACAGATACGCAGTATTTT.

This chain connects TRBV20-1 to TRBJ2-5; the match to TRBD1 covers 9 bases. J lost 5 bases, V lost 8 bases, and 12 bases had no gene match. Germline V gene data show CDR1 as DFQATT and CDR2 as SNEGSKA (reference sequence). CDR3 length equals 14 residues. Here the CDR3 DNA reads TGCAGTCTTCCGGGACAGGGAGGGTTGGAGACCCAGTACTTC. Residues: CSLPGQGGLETQYF.